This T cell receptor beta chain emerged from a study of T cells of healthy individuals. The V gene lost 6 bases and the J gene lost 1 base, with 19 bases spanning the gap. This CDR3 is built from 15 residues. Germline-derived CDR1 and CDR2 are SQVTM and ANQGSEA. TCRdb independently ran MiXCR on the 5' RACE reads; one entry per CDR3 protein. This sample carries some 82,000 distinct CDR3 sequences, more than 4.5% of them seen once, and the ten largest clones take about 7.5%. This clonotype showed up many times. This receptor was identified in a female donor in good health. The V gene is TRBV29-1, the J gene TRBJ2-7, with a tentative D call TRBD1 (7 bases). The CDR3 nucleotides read TGCAGCGTCCCGGCGGCAGGGGGGTATTCCTACGAGCAGTACTTC. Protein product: CSVPAAGGYSYEQYF.